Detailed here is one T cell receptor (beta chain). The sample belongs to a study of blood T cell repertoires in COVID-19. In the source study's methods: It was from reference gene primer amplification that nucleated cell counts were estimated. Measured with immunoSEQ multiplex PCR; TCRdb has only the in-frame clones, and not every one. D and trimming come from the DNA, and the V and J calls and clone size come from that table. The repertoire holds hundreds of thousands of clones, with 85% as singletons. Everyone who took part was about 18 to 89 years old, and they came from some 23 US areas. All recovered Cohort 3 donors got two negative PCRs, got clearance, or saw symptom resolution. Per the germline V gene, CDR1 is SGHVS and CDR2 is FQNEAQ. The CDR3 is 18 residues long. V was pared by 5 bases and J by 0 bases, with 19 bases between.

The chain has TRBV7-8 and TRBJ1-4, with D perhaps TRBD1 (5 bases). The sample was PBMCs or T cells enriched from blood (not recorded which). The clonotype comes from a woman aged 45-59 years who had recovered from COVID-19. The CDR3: CASSHWDSLVATNEKLFF. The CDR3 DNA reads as TGTGCCAGCAGCCATTGGGACTCCTTAGTTGCAACTAATGAAAAACTGTTTTTT.